Below, 32 T cell receptor beta chains from the same sample are listed, as sequenced in a study of blood T cell repertoires in COVID-19. TCRdb's copy holds only in-frame clones and misses some; the assay was immunoSEQ multiplex PCR. The repertoire includes around 200,000 clones, more than 75% of them detected once, and about 2.5% sits in the top ten. Sequencing was carried out using peripheral blood. These receptors were taken from a man aged 35 to 55 with active or convalescent COVID-19.

The chain has TRBV28 and TRBJ1-1; D ambiguous. The CDR3 consists of 12 residues. Germline V gene sequence: CDR1 MDHEN, CDR2 SYDVKM. The V end was cut by 2 bases, the J end by 2 bases, with 3 bases between. DNA for the CDR3: TGTGCCAGCAGTTTAACTAACACTGAAGCTTTCTTT. This codes for CASSLTNTEAFF.

The rearrangement links TRBV6-2 or TRBV6-3 to TRBJ2-7; D might be TRBD1 (6 bases). CDR1 and CDR2 from the germline V gene are MNHEY and SVGEGT. CDR3 length: 13 amino acids. The ends were cut back, 5 bases at V and 3 bases at J, with 11 bases in the middle. CDR3 nucleotides: TGTGCCAGCAGTCTTGCAGGGGTCTACGAGCAGTACTTC. Translating gives CASSLAGVYEQYF.

The chain recombines TRBV6-5 with TRBJ1-5, with TRBD1 identical over 9 bases. Germline V lookup: CDR1 MNHEY, CDR2 SVGAGI. This CDR3 is built from 15 residues. V was pared by 6 bases and J by 7 bases, with 10 bases of the junction left unmatched. The CDR3 DNA reads as TGTGCCAGCAGCGCCGGGACAGGGCCTGGACAGCCCCAGCATTTT. Translated: CASSAGTGPGQPQHF.

The chain links TRBV10-3 to TRBJ2-1; perhaps TRBD1 as D (5 bases). CDR1 ENHRY and CDR2 SYGVKD come from the germline V gene. The V end was cut by 7 bases, the J end by 0 bases, with 10 bases between. This CDR3 region has 14 residues. Here the CDR3 DNA reads TGTGCCATCAATGGACAAAGCTCCTACAATGAGCAGTTCTTC. This encodes CAINGQSSYNEQFF.

The V and J genes are TRBV6-5 and TRBJ1-1; D is perhaps TRBD1 (5 bases). Looked up from germline, CDR1 is MNHEY and CDR2 is SVGAGI. V was shortened by 5 bases and J by 1 base, with 14 bases between the two germline ends. This CDR3 region has 15 residues. CDR3 protein: CASSTIDRGNTEAFF. Here the CDR3 DNA reads TGTGCCAGCAGTACCATCGACAGAGGGAACACTGAAGCTTTCTTT.

This rearrangement joins TRBV29-1 to TRBJ1-3, with D uncertain. Looked up from germline, CDR1 is SQVTM and CDR2 is ANQGSEA. The CDR3 extends over 14 amino acids. Trimming cost V 6 bases and J 4 bases, with 16 bases left between them. The DNA of the CDR3 is TGCAGCGTGAACGAGGGCTCGGGAGGAAACACCATATATTTT. Its protein product is CSVNEGSGGNTIYF.

The V and J genes are TRBV5-8 and TRBJ2-7, with D possibly matching TRBD1 (5 bases). CDR1 and CDR2 (germline): SGHTS, YDEGEE. The CDR3 sequence is 15 residues long. V dropped 4 bases and J dropped 3 bases, with 17 bases sitting between them. The CDR3 sequence is CASSLAGARNYEQYF. The CDR3 bases are TGTGCCAGCAGCCTGGCTGGGGCGCGAAACTACGAGCAGTACTTC.

The chain carries TRBV5-4 and TRBJ1-1; D is undetermined. This CDR3 is 14 amino acids long. V shed 4 bases and J shed 3 bases, with 13 bases lying between them. The germline gives CDR1 SGHNT, CDR2 YYREEE (reference sequence). CDR3 region: CASSPRNGYTEAFF. In nucleotides, the CDR3 is TGTGCCAGCAGCCCCAGAAATGGCTACACTGAAGCTTTCTTT.

This chain links TRBV29-1 with TRBJ1-2; a possible D gene is TRBD1 (6 bases). This CDR3 has 13 amino acids. The V and J ends lost 7 bases and 4 bases respectively, with 16 bases between them. The germline V gene has CDR1 SQVTM and CDR2 ANQGSEA. The CDR3 DNA reads TGCAGCGCCGAGCGGGGGCAGGGCTATGGCTACACCTTC. Protein sequence: CSAERGQGYGYTF.

The chain links TRBV7-9 to TRBJ1-2, with 7 bases that match TRBD1. V lost 6 bases to trimming and J lost 0 bases; unmatched junction nucleotides: 16. This CDR3 is built from 18 residues. Germline V gene data show CDR1 as SEHNR and CDR2 as FQNEAQ (reference sequence). The chain's CDR3 is CASSPLRPGQSPNYGYTF. The CDR3 region has the DNA TGTGCCAGCAGTCCCCTCCGTCCGGGACAGAGCCCTAACTATGGCTACACCTTC.

The chain recombines TRBV6-1 with TRBJ2-1, with 8 bases fitting TRBD2. The V gene's germline CDR1 is MNHNS and CDR2 SASEGT. The CDR3 contains 16 residues. Germline trimming cut 1 base from V and 8 bases from J; bases unmatched to any gene: 10. This chain's CDR3 is CASSEGSGGGPDEQFF. In DNA form, the CDR3 reads TGTGCCAGCAGTGAAGGGAGCGGGGGTGGCCCGGATGAGCAGTTCTTC.

This chain joins TRBV9 and TRBJ2-7; a possible D gene is TRBD1 (6 bases). The germline CDR1 and CDR2 sequences are SGDLS and YYNGEE. The germline V and J ends were trimmed by 4 bases and 3 bases, with 17 bases remaining between them. CDR3 length: 15 amino acids. CDR3 amino acids: CASSPHLQGNYEQYF. CDR3 sequence (DNA): TGTGCCAGCAGCCCCCATTTACAGGGAAACTACGAGCAGTACTTC.

The chain combines TRBV2 with TRBJ1-5; 9 bases map to TRBD1. CDR1 is SNHLY, CDR2 FYNNEI, per germline. The CDR3 has 15 amino acids. Unmatched junction bases numbered 3, after V lost 5 bases and J lost 1 base. CDR3 sequence (DNA): TGTGCCAGCAGTACACAGGGGGCGAGCAATCAGCCCCAGCATTTT. Translation gives CASSTQGASNQPQHF.

The chain uses TRBV19 and TRBJ1-5, with 8 bases that match TRBD1. The CDR3 has 15 amino acids. V was pared by 8 bases and J by 7 bases, with 13 bases of the junction left unmatched. The germline gives CDR1 LNHDA, CDR2 SQIVND (reference sequence). CDR3: CASSGTGNGEQPQHF. The CDR3 DNA reads as TGTGCCAGTTCCGGGACAGGTAATGGCGAACAGCCCCAGCATTTT.

J is TRBJ2-7 and V is TRBV5-1; D might be TRBD2 (5 bases). This CDR3 comprises 12 residues. V was clipped by 4 bases and J by 4 bases, with 9 bases between them. From germline, CDR1 is SGHRS and CDR2 YFSETQ. CDR3 DNA sequence: TGCGCCAGCAGCAAGGACTTGTACGAGCAGTACTTC. Translation gives CASSKDLYEQYF.

The chain uses TRBV7-2 and TRBJ2-3; perhaps TRBD2 as D (6 bases). In germline, CDR1 is SGHTA, CDR2 FQGNSA. Trimming left V 3 bases short and J 4 bases short, with 8 bases between. The CDR3 has 13 residues. This CDR3 reads CASSFGGSDTQYF. The CDR3 nucleotides are TGTGCCAGCAGCTTTGGAGGGTCAGATACGCAGTATTTT. The complete variable domain, with remaining parts taken from reference TRBV7-2 and TRBJ2-3, reads GAGVSQSPSNKVTEKGKDVELRCDPISGHTALYWYRQSLGQGLEFLIYFQGNSAPDKSGLPSDRFSAERTGGSVSTLTIQRTQQEDSAVYLCASSFGGSDTQYFGPGTRLTVL.

The chain joins TRBV6-5 to TRBJ1-1; D is possibly TRBD1 (6 bases). Trimming removed 0 bases at V and 5 bases at J, with 13 bases between. Germline CDR1 MNHEY, CDR2 SVGAGI. This CDR3 spans 15 amino acids. CDR3 nucleotide sequence: TGTGCCAGCAGTTACTCCGGGGGGCGAAGGACTGAAGCTTTCTTT. Translated, it gives CASSYSGGRRTEAFF.

The rearrangement links TRBV29-1 to TRBJ1-4, with D possibly TRBD1 on 5 matching bases. V lost 6 bases and J 3 bases, leaving 23 bases between the germline ends. This CDR3 comprises 17 residues. Germline V gene lookup returns CDR1 SQVTM and CDR2 ANQGSEA. Here the CDR3 reads CSVGGPGGVSANEKLFF. In nucleotides, the CDR3 is TGCAGCGTCGGCGGGCCCGGGGGTGTTTCGGCTAATGAAAAACTGTTTTTT.

V is TRBV28 and J is TRBJ2-2, with TRBD1 matching 9 bases. This CDR3 has 16 residues. V was pared by 6 bases and J by 5 bases, with 10 bases of the junction left unmatched. Per the germline V gene, CDR1 is MDHEN and CDR2 is SYDVKM. CDR3 bases: TGTGCCAGCAGCAAATTACCGGGACAGGGAACCGGGGAGCTGTTTTTT. It encodes CASSKLPGQGTGELFF.

The chain couples TRBV29-1 to TRBJ1-1; D unclear. With 6 bases removed from V and 1 base from J, the gap between germline ends came to 15 bases. The germline V gene encodes CDR1 SQVTM and CDR2 ANQGSEA. The CDR3 length is 14 residues. CDR3 sequence (DNA): TGCAGCGTCCCCATATCGCGACAGAACACTGAAGCTTTCTTT. This translates into CSVPISRQNTEAFF.

This rearrangement joins TRBV19 to TRBJ1-1; D is perhaps TRBD1 (5 bases). The CDR3 length is 12 residues. Per the germline V gene, CDR1 is LNHDA and CDR2 is SQIVND (reference sequence). Trimming pared 6 bases from V and 5 bases from J, leaving 10 bases between. CDR3 sequence: CASRKGRTEAFF. The CDR3 DNA sequence: TGTGCCAGTAGGAAGGGGCGGACTGAAGCTTTCTTT.

As DNA, the CDR3 is TGTGCCAGCAGCTTAGAGGGCCGCGGCGGGGAGCAGTACTTC. Translation: CASSLEGRGGEQYF. The chain employs TRBV7-8 and TRBJ2-7; D perhaps matches TRBD2 (5 bases). From germline, CDR1 is SGHVS and CDR2 FQNEAQ. Trimming pared 1 base from V and 7 bases from J, leaving 14 bases between. The CDR3 extends over 14 amino acids. Using reference TRBV7-8 and TRBJ2-7 for the parts outside the CDR3, the full variable domain is GAGVSQSPRYKVAKRGQDVALRCDPISGHVSLFWYQQALGQGPEFLTYFQNEAQLDKSGLPSDRFFAERPEGSVSTLKIQRTQQEDSAVYLCASSLEGRGGEQYFGPGTRLTVT.

V is TRBV14 and J is TRBJ2-7, with 8 nucleotides matching TRBD1. The CDR3 has 14 amino acids. The junction had 8 bases not matched to a gene; V was cut back by 4 bases and J by 6 bases. CDR1 and CDR2 (germline): SGHDN, FVKESK. The CDR3 protein is CASSRTGFLGEQYF. For the CDR3, the DNA is TGTGCCAGCAGCCGGACAGGGTTCTTGGGCGAGCAGTACTTC.

V usage is TRBV6-5 and J usage is TRBJ2-5; D may be TRBD2 (5 bases). This CDR3 is 14 amino acids long. V lost 5 bases and J lost 1, with 11 bases in between. The germline V gene encodes CDR1 MNHEY and CDR2 SVGAGI. The chain's CDR3 is CASSPRVAQETQYF. CDR3 nucleotides: TGTGCCAGCAGTCCGCGGGTGGCCCAAGAGACCCAGTACTTC.

V and J are TRBV6-6 and TRBJ2-7; the match to TRBD2 covers 10 bases. The CDR3 spans 13 residues. Germline values: CDR1 MNHNY, CDR2 SVGAGI (reference sequence). V was clipped by 5 bases and J by 9 bases; unmatched bases: 7. CDR3 sequence: CASSSGGVFGQYF. The CDR3 DNA reads TGTGCCAGCAGTAGCGGGGGGGTCTTCGGGCAGTACTTC.

J is TRBJ1-3 and V is TRBV4-3; no definite D call. V lost 0 bases and J 4 bases, leaving 7 bases between the germline ends. The CDR3 loop spans 14 amino acids. Germline V gives CDR1 LGHNA, CDR2 YSLEER. The CDR3 loop reads CASSQERYGNTIYF. CDR3 DNA: TGCGCCAGCAGCCAAGAACGGTACGGAAACACCATATATTTT.

The chain combines TRBV4-1 with TRBJ1-1; D call uncertain. The germline V gene has CDR1 MGHRA and CDR2 YSYEKL. Between the trimmed V and J ends, which lost 4 bases and 0 bases, there was a span of 12 bases. This CDR3 spans 15 amino acids. The DNA of the CDR3 is TGCGCCAGCAGCCCTGGGGAGGCCCTGAACACTGAAGCTTTCTTT. This sequence encodes CASSPGEALNTEAFF.

This chain uses TRBV7-2 with TRBJ2-5; perhaps TRBD1 as D (5 bases). V was cut by 3 bases and J by 5 bases, with 13 bases left in between. Germline CDR1 reads SGHTA; CDR2 reads FQGNSA. The CDR3 has 14 residues. The CDR3, as DNA: TGTGCCAGCAGCTTCCAGGGATGGGGTGAGACCCAGTACTTC. It specifies CASSFQGWGETQYF.

This chain links TRBV6-2 or TRBV6-3 with TRBJ1-1, with D unclear. The length of the CDR3 is 12 residues. Germline CDR1 is MNHEY and CDR2 is SVGEGT. Trimming stripped 5 bases from V and 6 bases from J, with 10 bases between. The CDR3 DNA sequence: TGTGCCAGCAGTACAGCGGTCGCTGAAGCTTTCTTT. This translates into CASSTAVAEAFF.

V and J are TRBV5-1 and TRBJ1-4; D may be TRBD1 (5 bases). V lost 5 bases and J 0 bases, leaving 17 bases between the germline ends. The CDR3 covers 17 residues. Germline CDR1 reads SGHRS; CDR2 reads YFSETQ. CDR3 DNA sequence: TGCGCCAGCAGATCGGGGGGGAGTGTGGCAACTAATGAAAAACTGTTTTTT. Protein sequence: CASRSGGSVATNEKLFF.

The chain links TRBV9 to TRBJ2-3; 9 nucleotides align to TRBD1. V shed 4 bases, J shed 6 bases, and the junction held 9 bases outside the gene matches. The CDR3 totals 15 residues. Germline V gives CDR1 SGDLS, CDR2 YYNGEE. The DNA of the CDR3 is TGTGCCAGCAGCTACCGGGACAGGGTCGGGGATACGCAGTATTTT. Translated, it gives CASSYRDRVGDTQYF.

The chain uses TRBV27 and TRBJ2-1; tentatively, D is TRBD1 (6 bases). The CDR3 sequence is 15 residues long. Looked up from germline, CDR1 is MNHEY and CDR2 is SMNVEV (reference sequence). V gave up 5 bases and J gave up 1 base, with 12 bases separating them. The CDR3 nucleotides read TGTGCCAGCAGTGAGAGGGGGTCTTCCTACAATGAGCAGTTCTTC. It translates to CASSERGSSYNEQFF.